These T cell receptor beta chains were read from a single sample in a study of blood T cell repertoires in COVID-19. The repertoire was sequenced with immunoSEQ multiplex PCR; TCRdb's copy has only in-frame clones and lacks some. Of some 65,000 clones in the sample, approximately 86% were seen once. The sample consisted of peripheral blood. These receptors were taken from a man aged 35 to 55 with COVID-19, enrolled during active disease. Each CDR3 is given with its conserved first and last residue. Fields, in order: D gene, V gene, clone size, J gene, CDR3 protein, CDR3 DNA. A D gene is named only where the DNA matches it firmly. Rows give clone size only sometimes, using once, few, many, or a class for an expanded clone.

>TRBD2|TRBV11-1|-|TRBJ2-7
CASSLGLAGSEQYF
TGTGCCAGCAGCTTAGGGCTAGCGGGGAGCGAGCAGTACTTC
>-|TRBV4-1|-|TRBJ2-5
CASSQFSGPTQETQYF
TGCGCCAGCAGCCAGTTCAGCGGTCCAACCCAAGAGACCCAGTACTTC
>-|TRBV10-3|once|TRBJ1-6
CAIMSSSYNSPLHF
TGTGCCATCATGTCGAGCTCCTATAATTCACCCCTCCACTTT
>TRBD1|TRBV19|-|TRBJ1-5
CASSPVGDRRSNQPQHF
TGTGCCAGTAGTCCCGTGGGGGACAGGAGAAGCAATCAGCCCCAGCATTTT
>TRBD1|TRBV5-8|-|TRBJ2-1
CASSLKGAGYNEQFF
TGTGCCAGCAGCTTAAAGGGGGCCGGCTACAATGAGCAGTTCTTC
>TRBD1|TRBV3-1/TRBV3-2|-|TRBJ2-5
CASSPDRVLGTQYF
TGTGCCAGCAGCCCGGACAGGGTATTAGGGACCCAGTACTTC
>-|TRBV7-9|-|TRBJ2-6
CASSLVEAGANVLTF
TGTGCCAGCAGCTTAGTGGAGGCCGGGGCCAACGTCCTGACTTTC
>TRBD1|TRBV15|-|TRBJ1-5
CATTQGAGSNQPQHF
TGTGCCACCACCCAGGGGGCGGGGAGCAATCAGCCCCAGCATTTT
>-|TRBV6-6|-|TRBJ1-2
CASSYSRVDNYGYTF
TGTGCCAGCAGTTACTCCCGGGTTGATAACTATGGCTACACCTTC
>-|TRBV11-3|-|TRBJ2-3
CASSLGPLITDTQYF
TGTGCCAGCAGCTTGGGGCCCCTTATCACAGATACGCAGTATTTT
>TRBD2|TRBV6-4|once|TRBJ2-3
CASSDQRGDTQYF
TGTGCCAGCAGTGACCAGCGGGGGGATACGCAGTATTTT
>-|TRBV10-2|-|TRBJ1-4
CASGKGGQNEKLFF
TGCGCCAGCGGAAAGGGAGGGCAGAATGAAAAACTGTTTTTT
>TRBD1|TRBV11-2|-|TRBJ2-5
CASQQGALSQETQYF
TGTGCCAGCCAACAGGGGGCGCTAAGTCAAGAGACCCAGTACTTC
>-|TRBV6-5|-|TRBJ1-2
CATTNPYSTGYGYTF
TGTGCCACTACGAACCCCTACTCGACGGGCTATGGCTACACCTTC
>TRBD2|TRBV25-1|-|TRBJ2-1
CASSEDKRLAGVHNEQFF
TGTGCCAGCAGTGAAGATAAGCGCCTAGCGGGGGTCCACAATGAGCAGTTCTTC
>TRBD1|TRBV19|-|TRBJ2-3
CASSSRTGGFTDTQYF
TGTGCCAGTAGTAGCAGGACAGGGGGCTTCACAGATACGCAGTATTTT
>-|TRBV6-1|few|TRBJ1-6
CASSDRFYNSPLHF
TGTGCCAGCAGTGACAGGTTCTATAATTCACCCCTCCACTTT